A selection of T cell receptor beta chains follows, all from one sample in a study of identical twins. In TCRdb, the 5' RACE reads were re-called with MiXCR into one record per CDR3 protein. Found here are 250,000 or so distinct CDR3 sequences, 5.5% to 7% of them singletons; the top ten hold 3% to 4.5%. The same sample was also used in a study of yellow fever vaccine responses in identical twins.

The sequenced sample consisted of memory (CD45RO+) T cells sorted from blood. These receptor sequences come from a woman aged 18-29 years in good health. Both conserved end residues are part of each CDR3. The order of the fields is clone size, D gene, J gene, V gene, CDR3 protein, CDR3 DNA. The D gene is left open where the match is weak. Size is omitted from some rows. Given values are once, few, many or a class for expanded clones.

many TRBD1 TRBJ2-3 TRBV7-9 CASSSWTGLRLDTQYF TGTGCCAGCAGCTCCTGGACAGGGTTGAGGTTGGATACGCAGTATTTT
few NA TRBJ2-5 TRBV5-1 CASSPGGAQETQYF TGCGCCAGCAGCCCCGGGGGCGCCCAAGAGACCCAGTACTTC
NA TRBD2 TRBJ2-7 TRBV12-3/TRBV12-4 CASREREGGEQYF TGTGCCAGCAGGGAGCGGGAGGGCGGCGAGCAGTACTTC
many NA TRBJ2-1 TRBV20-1 CSASNLAVNNEQFF TGCAGTGCTAGTAACTTGGCAGTAAACAATGAGCAGTTCTTC
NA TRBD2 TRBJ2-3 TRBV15 CATSTYLGLAGSTDTQYF TGTGCCACCAGCACATACCTAGGACTAGCGGGTAGCACAGATACGCAGTATTTT
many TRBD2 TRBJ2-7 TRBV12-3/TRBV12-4 CASSGGLSGREQYF TGTGCCAGCAGCGGGGGACTATCAGGACGGGAGCAGTACTTC
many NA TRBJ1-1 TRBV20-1 CSARTAGALNTEAFF TGCAGTGCTAGAACCGCAGGAGCTCTGAACACTGAAGCTTTCTTT
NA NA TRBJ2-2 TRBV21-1 CASSKDRLFF TGTGCCAGCAGCAAGGACAGGCTGTTTTTT
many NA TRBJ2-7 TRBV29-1 CSVEVGFQDYARFCHF TGCAGCGTTGAAGTTGGGTTTCAGGACTACGCCCGATTTTGCCACTTC
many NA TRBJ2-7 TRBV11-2 CASSRRQESYEQYF TGTGCCAGCAGCAGAAGACAGGAGAGCTACGAGCAGTACTTC
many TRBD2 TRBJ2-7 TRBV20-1 CSALTSEGTYEQYF TGCAGTGCTTTAACTAGCGAGGGAACCTACGAGCAGTACTTC
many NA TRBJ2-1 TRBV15 CATSRITGAYNEQFF TGTGCCACCAGCAGAATCACGGGGGCCTACAATGAGCAGTTCTTC
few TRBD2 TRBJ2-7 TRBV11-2 CASSLFFSGKPYEQYF TGTGCCAGCAGCTTATTTTTTAGCGGGAAACCTTACGAGCAGTACTTC
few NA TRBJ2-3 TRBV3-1 CASSQFGDTQYF TGTGCCAGCAGCCAGTTTGGCGATACGCAGTATTTT
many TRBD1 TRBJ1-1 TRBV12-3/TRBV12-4 CASSRTGSGTEAFF TGTGCCAGCAGTAGGACAGGCAGCGGCACTGAAGCTTTCTTT
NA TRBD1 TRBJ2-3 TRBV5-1 CASSLADRGSTDTQYF TGCGCCAGCAGCTTGGCGGACAGGGGAAGCACAGATACGCAGTATTTT
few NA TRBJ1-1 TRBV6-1 CASSALTQLGEAFF TGTGCCAGCAGTGCCTTGACCCAATTGGGTGAAGCTTTCTTT
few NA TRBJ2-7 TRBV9 CASSVSPESSYEQYF TGTGCCAGCAGCGTATCCCCTGAGAGCTCCTACGAGCAGTACTTC
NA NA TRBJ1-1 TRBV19 CASSIYLGTEAFF TGTGCCAGTAGTATTTATCTGGGCACTGAAGCTTTCTTT
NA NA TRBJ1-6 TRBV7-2 CASSLNLDSPLHF TGTGCCAGCAGCTTGAACTTGGATTCACCCCTCCACTTT
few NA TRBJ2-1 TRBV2 CASRFERSSYNEQFF TGTGCCAGTCGTTTTGAGCGGAGCTCCTACAATGAGCAGTTCTTC
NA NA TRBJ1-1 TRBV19 CASTPEGRGAFF TGTGCCAGTACCCCGGAGGGACGAGGAGCTTTCTTT
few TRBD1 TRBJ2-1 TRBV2 CASRVDRAPGNEQFF TGTGCCAGCAGGGTAGACAGGGCACCAGGGAATGAGCAGTTCTTC
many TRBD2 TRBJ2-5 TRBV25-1 CASSTSVGTQYF TGTGCCAGCAGTACTAGCGTGGGGACCCAGTACTTC